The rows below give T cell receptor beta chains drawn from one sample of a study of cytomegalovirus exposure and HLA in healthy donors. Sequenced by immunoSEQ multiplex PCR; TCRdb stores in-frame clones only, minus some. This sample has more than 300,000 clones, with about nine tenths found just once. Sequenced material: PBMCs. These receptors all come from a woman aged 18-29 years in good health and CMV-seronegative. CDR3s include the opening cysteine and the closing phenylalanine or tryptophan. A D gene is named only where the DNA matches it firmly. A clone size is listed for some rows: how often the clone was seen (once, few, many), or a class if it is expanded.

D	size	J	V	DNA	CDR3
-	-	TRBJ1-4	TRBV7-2	TGTGCCAGCAGCTTAGCGTTGGGGGGGCGAGAAAAACTGTTTTTT	CASSLALGGREKLFF
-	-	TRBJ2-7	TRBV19	TGTGCCAGTAGCCTTACTCCGGGTCCCACTTTTCCTGCTGAGCAGTACTTC	CASSLTPGPTFPAEQYF
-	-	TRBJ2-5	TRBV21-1	TGTGCCACCATCCCCACTCAAGAGACCCAGTACTTC	CATIPTQETQYF
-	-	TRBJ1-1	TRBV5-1	TGCGCCAGCAGCCGTGGGGGGAGCACTGAAGCTTTCTTT	CASSRGGSTEAFF
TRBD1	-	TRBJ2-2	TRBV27	TGTGCCAGCGCCTCCTGGACAGGGGGCTTAGGGGAGCTGTTTTTT	CASASWTGGLGELFF
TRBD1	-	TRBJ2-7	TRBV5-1	TGCGCCAGCAGCTTCCGACCGGGACAGTCTTCCTACGAGCAGTACTTC	CASSFRPGQSSYEQYF
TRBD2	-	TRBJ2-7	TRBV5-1	TGCGCCAGCAGCTTGGAGCTAGCGGGGGGCCCCTACGAGCAGTACTTC	CASSLELAGGPYEQYF
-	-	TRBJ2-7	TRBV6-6	TGTGCCAGCAGGAACCAAGGGGGCTCCTACGAGCAGTACTTC	CASRNQGGSYEQYF
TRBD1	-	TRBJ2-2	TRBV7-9	TGTGCCAGCAGCCGAGACAGGGGGTGGACCGGGGAGCTGTTTTTT	CASSRDRGWTGELFF
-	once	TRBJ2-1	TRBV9	TGTGCCAGCAGCGTAGAGGATGTAGCGACCACTATTCATGAGCAGTTCTTC	CASSVEDVATTIHEQFF
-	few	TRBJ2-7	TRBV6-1	TGTGCCAGCAGTCGAACGAGCGAGCAGTACTTC	CASSRTSEQYF
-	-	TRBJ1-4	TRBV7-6	TGTGCCAGCACCCCGGGCAGGGGTAACGAAAAACTGTTTTTT	CASTPGRGNEKLFF
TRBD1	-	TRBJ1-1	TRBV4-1	TGCGCCAGCAGCCCCTGGACAGGGGGAGGTTTATCGAACACTGAAGCTTTCTTT	CASSPWTGGGLSNTEAFF
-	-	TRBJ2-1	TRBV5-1	TGCGCCAGCAGCTTGAATTGGGCAGTTGGGGCCAATGAGCAGTTCTTC	CASSLNWAVGANEQFF
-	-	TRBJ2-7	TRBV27	TGTGCCAGCAGTTTGCAGGGGCCCAGATTTTTTTACGAGCAGTACTTC	CASSLQGPRFFYEQYF
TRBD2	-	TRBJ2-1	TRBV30	TGTGCCTGGAGGCGCGGACTAGCGGGAGTCGGTGAGCAGTTCTTC	CAWRRGLAGVGEQFF
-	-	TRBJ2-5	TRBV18	TGTGCCAGCTCACCGGGGCAGGAGAAAGCCCAGTACTTC	CASSPGQEKAQYF
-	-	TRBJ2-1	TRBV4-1	TGCGCCAGCAGCCCAACGGGGAATGAGCAGTTCTTC	CASSPTGNEQFF
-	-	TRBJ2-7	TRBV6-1	TGTGCCAGCAGTCCCACGGGCGCGGGTGAGCAGTACTTC	CASSPTGAGEQYF
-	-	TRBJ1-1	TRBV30	TGTGCCTGGAGTGTACTCGGGAGTTTGAGAACTGAAGCTTTCTTT	CAWSVLGSLRTEAFF
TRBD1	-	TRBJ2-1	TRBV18	TGTGCCAGCTCACCACCGTCGAGACAGGGGTACAATGAGCAGTTCTTC	CASSPPSRQGYNEQFF
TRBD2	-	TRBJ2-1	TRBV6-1	TGTGCCAGCAGTGGACTAGCGGATTCCTACAATGAGCAGTTCTTC	CASSGLADSYNEQFF
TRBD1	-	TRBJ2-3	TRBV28	TGTGCCAGCAGCCGTGGGGGACAGGGAACAGATACGCAGTATTTT	CASSRGGQGTDTQYF
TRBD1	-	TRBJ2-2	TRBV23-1	TGCGCCAGCAGTCCTAACAGGGGTGTTTTCGAGGACACCGGGGAGCTGTTTTTT	CASSPNRGVFEDTGELFF
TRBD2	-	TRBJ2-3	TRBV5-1	TGCGCCAGCAGCTTACGGGGGACTAGCGTCCCAGATACGCAGTATTTT	CASSLRGTSVPDTQYF
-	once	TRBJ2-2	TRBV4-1	TGCGCCAGCAGCCAAGATAGTAGCGTCACCGCCGGGGAGCTGTTTTTT	CASSQDSSVTAGELFF
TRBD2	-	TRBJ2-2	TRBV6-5	TGTGCCAGCAGTTACTCTGCGGGAGCCGGGGAGCTGTTTTTT	CASSYSAGAGELFF
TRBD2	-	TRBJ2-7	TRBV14	TGTGCCAGCAGCCCTAGCGGGAGGGCCAGGTACGAGCAGTACTTC	CASSPSGRARYEQYF
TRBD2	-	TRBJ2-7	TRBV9	TGTGCCAGCAGCACGGGACTAGCGGGAGACGAGCAGTACTTC	CASSTGLAGDEQYF
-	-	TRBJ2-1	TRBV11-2	TGTGCCAGCAGCTTAGACGTAATACAGGATCCCGTCGATGAGCAGTTCTTC	CASSLDVIQDPVDEQFF
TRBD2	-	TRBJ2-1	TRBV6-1	TGTGCCAGCAGGGGGGGGGTGAGCTCCTACAATGAGCAGTTCTTC	CASRGGVSSYNEQFF
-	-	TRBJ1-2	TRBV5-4	TGTGCCAGCAGCTCCGGCGGCAGGGATTCCTATGGCTACACCTTC	CASSSGGRDSYGYTF
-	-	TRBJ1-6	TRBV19	TGTGCCAGTAGTTGGGGCTTTGGTAATTCACCCCTCCACTTT	CASSWGFGNSPLHF
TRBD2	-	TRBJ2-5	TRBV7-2	TGTGCCAGCAGCTTGACTAGCGCACAAGAGACCCAGTACTTC	CASSLTSAQETQYF
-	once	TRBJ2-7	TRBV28	TGTGCCAGCAGTTTCCAAGCGGGTACCTACGAGCAGTACTTC	CASSFQAGTYEQYF
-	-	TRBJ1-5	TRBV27	TGTGCCAGCAGTTTATCGAGGTTCAATCAGCCCCAGCATTTT	CASSLSRFNQPQHF
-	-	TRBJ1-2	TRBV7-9	TGTGCCAGCAGCTTACCCCCGGGGTATGGCTACACCTTC	CASSLPPGYGYTF
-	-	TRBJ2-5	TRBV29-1	TGCAGCGCCCAAACAGGGAAGGAGACCCAGTACTTC	CSAQTGKETQYF
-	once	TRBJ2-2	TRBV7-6	TGTGCCAGCAGCTCCTCTTCAGACAGTCTAACCGGGGAGCTGTTTTTT	CASSSSSDSLTGELFF
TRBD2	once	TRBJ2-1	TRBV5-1	TGCGCCAGCAGCCTGACTAGCGGGAGGGCTATAGGTGAGCAGTTCTTC	CASSLTSGRAIGEQFF